These T cell receptor beta chains were read from a single sample in a study of early T cells in non-severe SARS-CoV-2 infection. One entry per CDR3 protein, called by TCRdb with MiXCR from the 5' RACE reads. This table holds approximately 69,000 distinct CDR3 sequences, roughly 12% found once. The sequencing sample was made of whole blood. The source of these receptors is an adult who was a healthcare worker with PCR-confirmed SARS-CoV-2 infection or an uninfected control (not recorded which). The CDR3 runs from the conserved cysteine through the conserved F or W. A D gene is named only where the DNA matches it firmly. Some rows have no size entry. The others give once, few or many, or a class for an expanded clone.

size: .
V: TRBV7-9
D: .
J: TRBJ1-5
DNA: TGTGCCAGCAGCTTAGGAGCCCTCTTCGGGGAGCCCCAGCATTTT
CDR3: CASSLGALFGEPQHF

size: many
V: TRBV12-3/TRBV12-4
D: .
J: TRBJ1-5
DNA: TGTGCCAGCAGTTTGTTAAGGGATCAGCCCCAGCATTTT
CDR3: CASSLLRDQPQHF

size: many
V: TRBV5-5
D: .
J: TRBJ1-5
DNA: TGTGCCAGCAGCTTGTCATCGGGAAATCAGCCCCAGCATTTT
CDR3: CASSLSSGNQPQHF

size: few
V: TRBV10-3
D: TRBD1
J: TRBJ2-7
DNA: TGTGCCACTAAACGCGGACAGGGGTTTACTTACGAGCAGTACTTC
CDR3: CATKRGQGFTYEQYF

size: .
V: TRBV20-1
D: TRBD2
J: TRBJ2-7
DNA: TGCAGTGCCCAGACTAGCGCCTACGAGCAGTACTTC
CDR3: CSAQTSAYEQYF

size: .
V: TRBV20-1
D: TRBD2
J: TRBJ2-3
DNA: TGCAGTGCTACGCACTTCGAACGCGGGGGGGACACAGATACGCAGTATTTT
CDR3: CSATHFERGGDTDTQYF

size: many
V: TRBV24-1
D: .
J: TRBJ2-1
DNA: TGTGCCACCGGGACCTACAGGGGGGGACGTAATGAGCAGTTCTTC
CDR3: CATGTYRGGRNEQFF

size: few
V: TRBV5-4
D: TRBD2
J: TRBJ2-7
DNA: TGTGCCAGCAGCCCCCAAGTAGCGGGGGGCGGAGAAGGCGAGCAGTACTTC
CDR3: CASSPQVAGGGEGEQYF

size: .
V: TRBV11-2
D: TRBD2
J: TRBJ2-3
DNA: TGTGCCAGCAGTTCCATTACTAGCGGGAGGGCCTTAGATACGCAGTATTTT
CDR3: CASSSITSGRALDTQYF

size: few
V: TRBV29-1
D: .
J: TRBJ1-2
DNA: TGCAGCGTGGGGGCGACCTATGGCTACACCTTC
CDR3: CSVGATYGYTF

size: .
V: TRBV20-1
D: .
J: TRBJ2-5
DNA: TGCAGTGCTAACCAGGGGCAAGAGACCCAGTACTTC
CDR3: CSANQGQETQYF

size: .
V: TRBV5-1
D: .
J: TRBJ2-1
DNA: TGCGCCAGCAGCTTGGCCTTGGGAGAAGGGCAGTTCTTC
CDR3: CASSLALGEGQFF

size: many
V: TRBV5-4
D: .
J: TRBJ2-7
DNA: TGTGCCAGCAGCTCCCCCGTGGGAGGCGAGCAGTACTTC
CDR3: CASSSPVGGEQYF

size: many
V: TRBV16
D: .
J: TRBJ2-3
DNA: TGTGCCAGCAGCCAATTCTCAGATACGCAGTATTTT
CDR3: CASSQFSDTQYF

size: once
V: TRBV21-1
D: .
J: TRBJ2-7
DNA: TGTGCCAGCAGCAAAAAAACTGATTACATTCCCTACGAGCAGTACTTC
CDR3: CASSKKTDYIPYEQYF

size: many
V: TRBV25-1
D: TRBD1
J: TRBJ1-1
DNA: TGTGCCAGCAGTGTCTTCGGGACAGGGGCTTCGGAAGCTTTCTTT
CDR3: CASSVFGTGASEAFF

size: .
V: TRBV7-2
D: TRBD2
J: TRBJ2-7
DNA: TGTGCCAGCAGCTTTTCCCCGAGGGGGACTAGAAGGGAGCAGTACTTC
CDR3: CASSFSPRGTRREQYF

size: .
V: TRBV12-3/TRBV12-4
D: .
J: TRBJ1-3
DNA: TGTGCCAGCAGTCCGCCTCGGCAGCTCTCTGGAAACACCATATATTTT
CDR3: CASSPPRQLSGNTIYF

size: .
V: TRBV27
D: TRBD2
J: TRBJ2-7
DNA: TGTGCCAGCAGACGGGGAGCGGGAGACTACGAGCAGTACTTC
CDR3: CASRRGAGDYEQYF

size: many
V: TRBV11-2
D: .
J: TRBJ1-3
DNA: TGTGCCAGCAGCGCTATGACAGGACCTGGAAACACCATATATTTT
CDR3: CASSAMTGPGNTIYF

size: many
V: TRBV5-5
D: .
J: TRBJ1-2
DNA: TGTGCCAGCAGCTTGGAAGTCAGCCAGTACTATGGCTACACCTTC
CDR3: CASSLEVSQYYGYTF

size: .
V: TRBV27
D: .
J: TRBJ2-7
DNA: TGTGCCAGCAGTCGCGCCGAGAGGGAATCCTACGAGCAGTACTTC
CDR3: CASSRAERESYEQYF

size: .
V: TRBV20-1
D: TRBD1
J: TRBJ1-1
DNA: TGCAGTGCTAGAGATCCCGGGACAGGGAACACTGAAGCTTTCTTT
CDR3: CSARDPGTGNTEAFF

size: many
V: TRBV18
D: .
J: TRBJ2-1
DNA: TGTGCCAGCTCACCAGAGTGGACTTTTAATGAGCAGTTCTTC
CDR3: CASSPEWTFNEQFF

size: few
V: TRBV4-3
D: .
J: TRBJ2-7
DNA: TGCGCCAGCAGCCAAGATCGGGGGCGGCCCCACAAGTACTTC
CDR3: CASSQDRGRPHKYF

size: many
V: TRBV7-6
D: TRBD1
J: TRBJ2-7
DNA: TGTGCCAGCAGCTTAGCAGGGACAGGGGCCTACGAGCAGTACTTC
CDR3: CASSLAGTGAYEQYF

size: .
V: TRBV7-3
D: TRBD2
J: TRBJ2-2
DNA: TGTGCCAGCAGCTTCATCCCAGCCCTTAGCGGGGAGAACACCGGGGAGCTGTTTTTT
CDR3: CASSFIPALSGENTGELFF

size: many
V: TRBV9
D: TRBD1
J: TRBJ1-6
DNA: TGTGCCAGCAGCTCATCCCCGGGACAGGGGTTGTCACCCCTCCACTTT
CDR3: CASSSSPGQGLSPLHF

size: .
V: TRBV7-9
D: .
J: TRBJ2-7
DNA: TGTGCCAGCAGCTTATTAGGACAGACCTCCGAGCAGTACTTC
CDR3: CASSLLGQTSEQYF

size: few
V: TRBV6-2/TRBV6-3
D: .
J: TRBJ2-2
DNA: TGTGCCAGCAGAAACAGGGTCGAATACACCGGGGAGCTGTTTTTT
CDR3: CASRNRVEYTGELFF

size: .
V: TRBV20-1
D: .
J: TRBJ2-7
DNA: TGCAGTGCTAGTCTGGTGGGGTCCGAGCAGTACTTC
CDR3: CSASLVGSEQYF

size: .
V: TRBV4-1
D: TRBD2
J: TRBJ2-2
DNA: TGTGCCAGCAGCCAAGGAGCGGGGGGGCTCAACACCGGGGAGCTGTTTTTT
CDR3: CASSQGAGGLNTGELFF

size: .
V: TRBV29-1
D: .
J: TRBJ1-5
DNA: TGCAGCGTTGGGGACGGATATCAGCCCCAGCATTTT
CDR3: CSVGDGYQPQHF

size: .
V: TRBV7-9
D: .
J: TRBJ2-7
DNA: TGTGCCAGCAGCTTAGGAGGTGAGGGCGTTAAAAGGCAGTACTTC
CDR3: CASSLGGEGVKRQYF

size: .
V: TRBV12-2
D: .
J: TRBJ2-3
DNA: TGTGCAAGTCGCTTAGCGCGTACTAGCGCCGAAGCGACGCCAGATACGCAGTATTTT
CDR3: CASRLARTSAEATPDTQYF

size: .
V: TRBV29-1
D: TRBD2
J: TRBJ2-7
DNA: TGCAGCGTTGCTGGGACTAGCGGGACTTTTGCTTCCTACGAGCAGTACTTC
CDR3: CSVAGTSGTFASYEQYF

size: .
V: TRBV20-1
D: TRBD2
J: TRBJ2-1
DNA: TGCAGTGCTAGAAATGCGGGGGGGCCTGGTGAGCAGTTCTTC
CDR3: CSARNAGGPGEQFF

size: .
V: TRBV4-1
D: TRBD1
J: TRBJ2-5
DNA: TGCGCCAGCGGACTGACAGGGCGGCAAGAGACCCAGTACTTC
CDR3: CASGLTGRQETQYF

size: few
V: TRBV18
D: .
J: TRBJ1-5
DNA: TGTGCCAGCTCACCACCATCGGGACAAGGCCAGGGGCCCCAGCATTTT
CDR3: CASSPPSGQGQGPQHF